Below, 28 T cell receptor beta chains from the same sample are listed, as sequenced in a study of shared clonotypes between healthy human individuals. The protocol was immunoSEQ multiplex PCR, while the TCRdb copy is restricted to in-frame clones and leaves out a portion. The table has over 850,000 clones, around 78% seen once; the top ten hold approximately 0.56%. The sequenced sample was memory CD4+ T cells from PBMCs. Subset indicated: CD45RA-negative fraction. The receptor source for this set is a man aged 18 to 35 in good health. Some clones in this sample may be carry-over from other donors' samples.

V gene TRBV28 combines with J gene TRBJ2-3; tentatively, D is TRBD1 (5 bases). Germline CDR1 MDHEN, CDR2 SYDVKM. The CDR3 runs to 15 residues. Between the trimmed V and J ends, which lost 6 bases and 2 bases, there was a span of 15 bases. The CDR3 is CASSAAGHYTDTQYF. The CDR3 DNA follows: TGTGCCAGCAGCGCGGCAGGACACTACACAGATACGCAGTATTTT.

Points on this clone: A read error is the likely source, as a far larger clone sits one nucleotide away. This chain joins TRBV6-6 and TRBJ1-4; D might be TRBD1 (5 bases). Trimming took 2 bases from V and 8 from J, leaving 9 bases between them. The CDR3 is 13 residues long. Germline CDR1 MNHNY, CDR2 SVGAGI (reference sequence). CDR3 DNA sequence: TGTGCCAGCAGTTACAGGGGAGAGGAAAAACTGTTTTTT. This codes for CASSYRGEEKLFF.

The gene calls are TRBV19 and TRBJ1-5; no firm D call. This CDR3 comprises 14 residues. The V gene's germline CDR1 is LNHDA and CDR2 SQIVND (reference sequence). The V end was cut by 1 base, the J end by 2 bases, with 6 bases between. The CDR3 protein is CASSIVDRNQPQHF. CDR3 DNA sequence: TGTGCCAGTAGTATAGTTGATCGCAATCAGCCCCAGCATTTT.

Regarding this clone: Additional DNA sequences in this sample encode the identical CDR3. The chain has TRBV5-1 and TRBJ2-5; 8 bases match TRBD2. V shed 0 bases and J 4 bases; nucleotides not matched to a gene: 5. The CDR3 consists of 15 residues. Germline loops: CDR1 SGHRS, CDR2 YFSETQ. The CDR3 region is CASSLDGLAGETQYF. In nucleotides, the CDR3 is TGCGCCAGCAGCTTGGATGGACTAGCAGGAGAGACCCAGTACTTC.

This rearrangement joins TRBV6-1 to TRBJ2-7; D is unresolved. Germline V gene data show CDR1 as MNHNS and CDR2 as SASEGT. The CDR3 contains 15 residues. The V end was cut by 10 bases, the J end by 6 bases, with 25 bases between. The CDR3 reads CATNDYPDPLSEQYF. The CDR3 nucleotides read TGTGCCACCAACGATTACCCGGACCCCCTTAGCGAGCAGTACTTC.

On this clone itself: One end of the junction is discordant with germline, which a read error may explain. V is TRBV7-8 and J is TRBJ2-7; TRBD1 matches 9 bases. CDR3 length equals 16 residues. The germline CDR1 and CDR2 sequences are SGHVS and FQNEAQ. CDR3 amino acids: CASSLFFGTGSSEQYF. In DNA, the CDR3 is TGTGCCAGCAGCTTATTTTTCGGGACAGGGTCCTCCGAGCAGTACTTC.

This clone was seen a handful of times. The chain employs TRBV10-1 and TRBJ2-3; TRBD1 aligns across 7 bases. This CDR3 region has 16 residues. The V and J ends lost 3 bases and 1 base, in that order; junction bases with no gene match: 7. CDR1 WNHNN and CDR2 SYGVQD come from the germline V gene (reference sequence). The CDR3 loop is CASSDTGALRTDTQYF. DNA for the CDR3: TGCGCCAGCAGTGACACAGGGGCCCTACGCACAGATACGCAGTATTTT.

This clone was recorded once. J is TRBJ1-5 and V is TRBV2; 8 bases are a match to TRBD1. Germline V gives CDR1 SNHLY, CDR2 FYNNEI. The CDR3 is made up of 15 amino acids. The V and J ends lost 0 bases and 4 bases, in that order; junction bases with no gene match: 2. CDR3 nucleotides: TGTGCCAGCAGTGAAGCGAGGACAGGGAATCAGCCCCAGCATTTT. Protein product: CASSEARTGNQPQHF.

The chain links TRBV28 to TRBJ2-2; 7 nucleotides align to TRBD1. J was trimmed by 6 bases and V by 6 bases; bases with no gene match: 7. The CDR3 length is 14 residues. The germline V gene has CDR1 MDHEN and CDR2 SYDVKM. This CDR3 is CASSPGQRAGELFF. CDR3 nucleotide sequence: TGTGCCAGCAGCCCGGGACAGAGGGCCGGGGAGCTGTTTTTT.

This chain joins TRBV4-3 and TRBJ1-1, with D possibly TRBD1 on 6 matching bases. V lost 2 bases, J lost 3 bases, and 22 bases lay in between. The CDR3 is made up of 18 amino acids. Germline CDR1 is LGHNA and CDR2 is YSLEER. CDR3 nucleotide sequence: TGCGCCAGCAGCCAACTTATAACAGGGTTCCGGGGGGACACTGAAGCTTTCTTT. Amino acid sequence: CASSQLITGFRGDTEAFF.

The chain uses TRBV27 and TRBJ2-7, with D possibly TRBD1 on 7 matching bases. The CDR3 sequence is 15 residues long. V was shortened by 0 bases and J by 3 bases, with 12 bases between the two germline ends. The germline V gene encodes CDR1 MNHEY and CDR2 SMNVEV (reference sequence). CDR3 sequence (DNA): TGTGCCAGCAGTTTATCGCGGCAGGGGGGCTACGAGCAGTACTTC. This sequence encodes CASSLSRQGGYEQYF.

The chain couples TRBV6-1 to TRBJ2-1, with D unclear. Germline assignment: CDR1 MNHNS and CDR2 SASEGT. This CDR3 spans 15 amino acids. Trimming stripped 1 base from V and 0 bases from J, with 7 bases between. CDR3 amino acids: CASSEDRSSYNEQFF. DNA of the CDR3: TGTGCCAGCAGTGAAGATAGGAGCTCCTACAATGAGCAGTTCTTC.

This clone was recorded only once. This sequence joins TRBV7-7 and TRBJ1-3; D not certain. Germline lookup yields CDR1 SSHAT and CDR2 FNYEAQ (reference sequence). Between the trimmed V and J ends, which lost 4 bases and 4 bases, there was a span of 14 bases. The CDR3 runs to 15 residues. CDR3 sequence (DNA): TGTGCCAGCAGCTCCCGTCCGGGCTCGGGAAACACCATATATTTT. Translating gives CASSSRPGSGNTIYF.

Here the CDR3 DNA reads TGTGCCAGCAGTTTCTTATACGGGGCCAACGTCCTGACTTTC. It is translated as CASSFLYGANVLTF. The chain is built from TRBV27 and TRBJ2-6; D uncertain. The V gene lost 3 bases and the J gene lost 4 bases, with 7 bases spanning the gap. This CDR3 spans 14 amino acids. Germline CDR1 is MNHEY and CDR2 is SMNVEV (reference sequence).

The chain recombines TRBV7-9 with TRBJ2-3; D is unclear. This CDR3 comprises 13 residues. Germline lookup yields CDR1 SEHNR and CDR2 FQNEAQ (reference sequence). V gave up 5 bases and J gave up 6 bases, with 12 bases separating them. The CDR3 region has the DNA TGTGCCAGCAGCGATATAGCTGTGGATACGCAGTATTTT. Protein sequence: CASSDIAVDTQYF. The variable domain in full, with the rest retrieved from reference TRBV7-9 and TRBJ2-3, is DTGVSQNPRHKITKRGQNVTFRCDPISEHNRLYWYRQTLGQGPEFLTYFQNEAQLEKSRLLSDRFSAERPKGSFSTLEIQRTEQGDSAMYLCASSDIAVDTQYFGPGTRLTVL.

This clone was seen a few times. The rearrangement links TRBV2 to TRBJ1-4; 7 bases fit TRBD1. The V and J ends lost 6 bases and 8 bases, in that order; junction bases with no gene match: 12. The CDR3 covers 15 residues. Germline lookup yields CDR1 SNHLY and CDR2 FYNNEI. CDR3 in amino acids: CASRERDSLREKLFF. For the CDR3, the DNA is TGTGCCAGCAGAGAGAGGGACAGCTTGAGAGAAAAACTGTTTTTT.

In this sample, this clone turned up a few times. The chain carries TRBV9 and TRBJ1-2; possible D gene TRBD1, 5 bases. Trimming removed 4 bases at V and 7 bases at J, with 23 bases between. CDR1 and CDR2 from the germline V gene are SGDLS and YYNGEE. The CDR3 spans 16 residues. The CDR3, as DNA: TGTGCCAGCAGCCCAGTTCCCGGGACTATAGCGGGTGGCTACACCTTC. Its translation is CASSPVPGTIAGGYTF.

The chain couples TRBV5-1 to TRBJ1-4, with D possibly matching TRBD1 (5 bases). V lost 2 bases to trimming and J lost 8 bases, with 16 bases between them. CDR1 is SGHRS and CDR2 is YFSETQ in the germline V gene. CDR3 length equals 15 residues. The CDR3 sequence: CASSFSGYFEEKLFF. The CDR3 nucleotides are TGCGCCAGCAGCTTTTCAGGGTACTTTGAGGAAAAACTGTTTTTT. The whole variable domain, remainder taken from reference TRBV5-1 and TRBJ1-4, is KAGVTQTPRYLIKTRGQQVTLSCSPISGHRSVSWYQQTPGQGLQFLFEYFSETQRNKGNFPGRFSGRQFSNSRSEMNVSTLELGDSALYLCASSFSGYFEEKLFFGSGTQLSVL.

The rearrangement links TRBV18 to TRBJ2-1; TRBD1 might be the D (5 bases). V was pared by 1 base and J by 4 bases, with 14 bases between. The V gene's germline CDR1 is KGHSH and CDR2 LQKENI. CDR3 size: 16 residues. The CDR3 loop reads CASSPRLGLEYNEQFF. CDR3 coding DNA: TGTGCCAGCTCACCACGTTTGGGGCTGGAGTACAATGAGCAGTTCTTC.

Concerning this clone: At one of its ends the junction is not consistent with the germline gene, which may arise from a read error. The chain employs TRBV7-2 and TRBJ2-2; TRBD2 matches 7 bases. In germline, CDR1 is SGHTA, CDR2 FQGNSA. The CDR3 runs to 12 residues. CDR3 loop: CAAGVDTGELFF. CDR3 bases: TGCGCCGCGGGAGTTGATACCGGGGAGCTGTTTTTT.

For the CDR3, the DNA is TGTGCCAGCAACCCTAAAATCCACAGTGGGAACACTGAAGCTTTCTTT. Residues: CASNPKIHSGNTEAFF. The chain joins TRBV4-2 to TRBJ1-1; D gene uncertain. This CDR3 has 16 residues. V was shortened by 7 bases and J by 1 base, with 19 bases between the two germline ends. From germline, CDR1 is LGHNA and CDR2 YNFKEQ.

This chain joins TRBV5-5 and TRBJ2-5; D perhaps matches TRBD1 (5 bases). CDR3 size: 18 residues. Trimming pared 0 bases from V and 4 bases from J, leaving 22 bases between. The germline gives CDR1 SGHKS, CDR2 YYEKEE (reference sequence). CDR3 nucleotide sequence: TGTGCCAGCAGCTTGGGAACAGGATCTGGGGCCAGGCGAGAGACCCAGTACTTC. It encodes CASSLGTGSGARRETQYF.

This clone was picked up a small number of times. The chain combines TRBV5-6 with TRBJ2-2; D gene unclear. CDR3 length equals 13 residues. The germline V gene encodes CDR1 SGHDT and CDR2 YYEEEE. V was shortened by 0 bases and J by 6 bases, with 6 bases between the two germline ends. The CDR3 reads CASSLATSGELFF. As DNA, the CDR3 is TGTGCCAGCAGCTTGGCCACGTCCGGGGAGCTGTTTTTT.

The chain is built from TRBV28 and TRBJ2-3; D not certain. V lost 8 bases and J lost 4, with 7 bases in between. The CDR3 runs 11 residues. Per the germline V gene, CDR1 is MDHEN and CDR2 is SYDVKM. CDR3 sequence: CASLLADTQYF. CDR3 DNA: TGTGCCAGCCTGCTCGCAGATACGCAGTATTTT.

This clone appeared once. The chain links TRBV28 to TRBJ2-7; D might be TRBD1 (5 bases). This CDR3 spans 12 amino acids. V lost 8 bases to trimming and J lost 6 bases, with 14 bases between them. CDR1 is MDHEN and CDR2 is SYDVKM in the germline V gene. The DNA of the CDR3 is TGTGCCAGCGGGGCAGGTGCGTTCGAGCAGTACTTC. Translation gives CASGAGAFEQYF.

The table lists this clone with a few counts. The J gene is TRBJ1-1, the V gene TRBV29-1, with D unclear. Trimming took 3 bases from V and 0 from J, leaving 2 bases between them. The CDR3 consists of 11 residues. The germline V gene encodes CDR1 SQVTM and CDR2 ANQGSEA. CDR3 DNA: TGCAGCGTTGAGGTGAACACTGAAGCTTTCTTT. Translating it yields CSVEVNTEAFF.

The CDR3 is CASRSTGFYEKLFF. Written as DNA, the CDR3 is TGTGCCAGCAGATCAACAGGGTTTTATGAAAAACTGTTTTTT. The rearrangement links TRBV6-5 to TRBJ1-4; D is perhaps TRBD1 (6 bases). Germline-derived CDR1 and CDR2 are MNHEY and SVGAGI. The ends were cut back, 6 bases at V and 6 bases at J, with 14 bases in the middle. The CDR3 is 14 residues long.

This chain joins TRBV4-1 and TRBJ1-5; 8 bases agree with TRBD1. The CDR3 contains 17 residues. Germline CDR1 MGHRA, CDR2 YSYEKL. The V gene end was trimmed by 6 bases and the J gene end by 3 bases; junction bases not matched to a gene: 13. This CDR3 is CASRRFGQGRFNQPQHF. Here the CDR3 DNA reads TGCGCCAGCAGACGCTTCGGACAGGGCAGGTTCAATCAGCCCCAGCATTTT.